This T cell receptor beta chain was identified during a study of cytomegalovirus exposure and HLA in healthy donors (dated by TCRdb to 2016 to 2017). A note on the overall study: An earlier analysis of roughly 500 of the donors reported approximately 290 Gb of sequence data and about 100 million unique TCR beta sequences from some 180 million T cells. An early release covering about 600 HLA-typed donors comprised roughly 300 gigabases of sequencing data and tens of millions of unique TCR sequences. The genetic ancestry cluster associated with self-reported Caucasian donors included over 65% of the roughly 380 genotyped donors. The study aimed to test whether signatures of past pathogen exposure could be identified by cataloging public T cell receptors. The study profiled the T cell repertoires of hundreds of subjects by immunosequencing and related them to cytomegalovirus serostatus. Along with the roughly 670-subject first cohort, a separate validation cohort of over a hundred different subjects was used. To predict cytomegalovirus infection status, the study combined high-throughput TCR immunosequencing, statistical association of individual TCRs with disease status, and machine learning. In a later analysis, previously published TCR beta repertoires from 666 donors were re-analyzed and high-resolution HLA genotyping was added so that TCR occurrence patterns could be studied. Rather than drawing on any new phenotypic data, the later analysis identified candidate immune exposures from TCR beta sequences and the way those sequences occurred across donors. An earlier analysis of 587 of the donors used high-throughput TCR beta sequencing to judge whether each TCR beta V gene segment behaved as functional or pseudogenic. Alongside the repertoire data, information on donor age, sex, ethnicity and CMV serostatus was compiled. A later genetic analysis used genome-wide SNP genotypes for about 55% of the 666 donors, treating that subset as a discovery cohort. All discovery cohort repertoires had been generated on a single sequencing platform. HLA typing included class I and class II loci at four-digit resolution. The number of typed donors differed by locus: about 629-630 for A, B, C, DRB1 and DQB1; about 520 for DQA1; some 590 for DPA1; and about 470 for DPB1. Because of strong linkage in the cohort, four or five DR-DQ haplotypes were treated as single units for association and clustering. Across approximately 400 genotyped donors of the cohort, an average of roughly 250,000 unique TCR beta nucleotide sequences per donor were sequenced, and about a sixth of those sequences were non-productive. Overall results and qualifications from the work: In a later analysis, most CMV-associated TCR beta chains were found to appear HLA-restricted, with HLA associations seemingly driven largely by CMV exposure. In a later genetic analysis, fewer N-insertions in productive TCRs were reported among donors in an Asian-associated ancestry cluster than the approximately 670-donor mean. In vitro tests confirmed that a few of the cytomegalovirus-associated TCR beta chains recognize cytomegalovirus antigens. A later analysis found that HLA-associated TCR beta chains were more clonally expanded and had lower generation probabilities than equally common non-associated chains. The earlier analysis of 587 of the donors excluded some 15 rarely observed V segments, including chromosome 9 orphons, because counts were too low. A later genetic analysis associated a missense DCLRE1C variant with V-gene and J-gene trimming of TCR beta chains, and an independent cohort replicated the association. Because HLA typing was unavailable for some donors at each locus, only the typed subset was used in association tests. A later analysis associated 17,000 or so TCR beta sequences with specific HLA alleles at a false discovery rate of 0.05. A further reported finding was that TCR beta sequences accurately predicted the HLA-A and HLA-B alleles for most subjects in the first cohort. The only immune exposure information available for the cohort was CMV serostatus. In a later analysis, TCR association rates were found to vary across HLA loci, with the most associated TCRs seen for DRB1 alleles and the fewest for HLA-C alleles. According to the authors, the approach could potentially be generalized to other disease states and immunological phenotypes. In a later analysis, several top co-occurrence clusters were reported to appear linked to parvovirus B19, influenza, CMV and Epstein-Barr virus. When HLA alleles, especially DR and DQ, strongly co-occurred, attributing TCR associations to individual alleles was difficult. Linkage disequilibrium might explain the correlated functional status among segregating V segments, but an unknown experimental factor could not be ruled out. Cytomegalovirus status was reported to be diagnosed by the classifier with high specificity and sensitivity in both the original and validation cohorts. The sequencing pipeline was judged likely to have produced a cluster of highly shared sequence variants as a technical artifact. Across donors, most TCR sequences were observed very rarely, whereas some public TCRs were present in many individuals. Some IMGT-functional V segments, including TRBV6-2 and TRBV6-3, could not be distinguished by the 87-base-pair reads and were therefore excluded. Broadly in line with IMGT annotations, most TCR beta V segments showed up in productive rearrangements about 90% or about 30% of the time in an earlier analysis of 450 to 600 of the donors. The study gave a list of 150 to 200 TCR beta chains associated with cytomegalovirus. This cohort had only TCR beta chains sequenced, and the lack of alpha or paired-chain data limited which features could be detected. Presence/absence analyses assumed roughly uniform sequencing depth across donors, an assumption that may not hold.

In total, 500 to 700 healthy bone marrow donors made up the cohort. At the time of sampling, all cohort members were nominally healthy, though unrecorded immune exposures were likely present. The donor was CMV seropositive and belonged to the group of about 290 seropositive cohort members. A peripheral blood sample was provided by each donor, and peripheral blood mononuclear cells were used for TCR beta sequencing. Genomic DNA extraction from the blood cell samples was performed with the Qiagen DNeasy Blood Extraction Kit. A note on this clone: This clone's antigen is unknown. Nothing much larger sits one base from this clone, and base qualities are not available.

Library preparation was by the immunoSEQ multiplex PCR assay. For the multiplex PCR, a mixture combining 60 forward primers for TCR Vbeta segments and 13 reverse primers for TCR Jbeta segments was used. A multiplex PCR assay on genomic DNA amplified the CDR3 region of rearranged TCR beta genes. The Illumina HiSeq System was used to sequence the amplified TCR beta libraries as 87-base-pair reads. The original pipeline was this. Across the 600 to 700 repertoires, a later analysis counted about 81 million unique TCR beta chains, approximately 10 million of which were shared by at least two donors. To remove PCR and sequencing errors, raw reads were error-corrected and collapsed into unique sequences using a nearest-neighbor algorithm that merged closely related sequences. Alignment of CDR3 sequences to IMGT reference sequences was used to assign V, D and J gene segments. Each retained sequence needed at least a six-nucleotide match to both a V gene segment and a J gene segment. Rearrangements were called productive when the CDR3 lacked stop codons and stayed in frame with V and J; all others were non-productive. CDR3 was defined according to IMGT convention as the region running from the second conserved V-encoded cysteine to the conserved J-encoded phenylalanine. The earlier analysis of 450 to 750 of the donors excluded any sequence lacking an unambiguous match to a single V gene segment. In an earlier analysis of 587 of the donors, V segments were called functional above 56.7% productive rearrangements and were called segregating when the between-donor standard deviation exceeded 5%. A statistical classification framework was developed to diagnose cytomegalovirus status using the catalog of TCR beta chain sequences. In a later analysis, V and J genes were assigned by comparing TCR nucleotide sequences against IMGT/GENE-DB human TR gene sequences. In a later analysis, CDR3 sequences and most-parsimonious VDJ recombination scenarios were assigned using the TCRdist pipeline. In a later analysis, each TCR beta chain was defined by its CDR3 amino acid sequence together with its V-gene family, and reads without a unique V-gene family were excluded. To address suspected cross-contamination and a sequencing artifact, a later analysis removed over 500 highly shared, low-generation-probability nucleotide sequences. In a later analysis, a clonal expansion index for each public chain was calculated from normalized within-repertoire ranks of inferred template counts. In a later analysis, generation probabilities were computed with a VDJ recombination model fitted to out-of-frame rearrangements, and the resulting probabilities were checked against IGoR. In a later analysis, hypergeometric tests were used to score TCR-TCR, TCR-HLA and TCR-CMV co-occurrence, with a repertoire-size bias correction applied to TCR pairs. To estimate false discovery rates, a later analysis permuted the HLA or CMV assignments 20 times. In a later analysis, co-occurring TCRs were grouped using DBSCAN, and TCRdist sequence similarity was added for clustering within HLA-allele-positive subsets. Co-occurrence clustering excluded repertoires with fewer than 30,000 or more than 120,000 public chains, plus five with anomalous nucleotide sharing. In its TCRdb copy, this immuneACCESS table keeps in-frame sequences only and misses some clones. Where compared with another copy, unresolved V genes explain less than half of these, and the others have no known cause. The DNA gave D and trimming, while V, J and clone size come from that table. The sample table lists around 300,000 clones, approximately 85% of them with a count of one. The ten biggest clones cover approximately 2% of the sample.

The germline V gene sets CDR1 to LGHNA and CDR2 to YSLEER. Trimming at the junction amounts to 6 bases on V and 6 bases on J, and the germline ends lie 18 bases apart. The CDR3 runs 15 amino acids, cysteine and phenylalanine included. CDR3 DNA only is kept here, 45 bases in frame from base 1. The specimen sequenced was PBMCs. The chain is encoded by TRBV4-3 joined to TRBJ2-1, with the identity of the D gene unclear. This clonotype originated in a woman aged 35 to 49 in good health and CMV-seropositive. The CDR3 region: CASSPRSGWSNEQFF. In nucleotide form, the sequence is TGCGCCAGCAGTCCAAGATCGGGTTGGAGCAATGAGCAGTTCTTC.